This T cell receptor beta chain was recorded in a study of vaccination effects on CD4 cells after COVID-19. Overall study context: Under the ViraFEST assay, PBMC were stimulated with viral peptide pools so that antigen-specific CD4+ T cells expanded. Sequencing was performed afterwards. For each well, some 1.9 million PBMC were cultured with 10 IU/ml IL-2 and around 9 ug/ml peptides.

Worth noting for this clone: The antigen remains unidentified.

Study conclusions and caveats: From healthy vaccinees, only 1 of 255 vaccine-induced clones also reacted to common cold coronaviruses. In the late period after vaccination, infection- and vaccine-induced clones contracted markedly.

Assay used: immunoSEQ multiplex PCR; TCRdb lists only in-frame clones, some missing. The repertoire consists of about 45,000 clones, with 55% to 75% occurring once and the leading ten covering 7%. Having been cultured for 9 to 11 days, the cells underwent CD4+ T cell isolation. As their vaccination, participants received two doses of either BNT162b2 or mRNA-1273. This CDR3 contains 13 residues. V gave up 6 bases and J gave up 1 base, with 10 bases separating them. In germline, CDR1 is SGHRS, CDR2 YFSETQ. The source was CD4+ T cells from PBMCs cultured without peptide, collected after COVID-19 vaccination. The V gene is TRBV5-1, the J gene TRBJ2-5; D is uncertain. The TCR sequence derives from a human donor who received a COVID-19 vaccine. CDR3 coding DNA: TGCGCCAGCACCGGTAGATCCCAAGAGACCCAGTACTTC. Translated, it gives CASTGRSQETQYF.